Listed below are T cell receptor beta chains from one sample, sequenced in a study of blood T cell repertoires in COVID-19. Sequencing was performed with immunoSEQ multiplex PCR; in TCRdb, only in-frame clones are kept and a portion is missing. The table has 120,000 or so clones, about 88% seen once. The sample consisted of peripheral blood. Every receptor here comes from a human donor in a cohort sampled during active COVID-19. The CDR3 runs from the conserved cysteine through the conserved F or W. Each record gives: J gene, D gene, clone size, V gene, CDR3 protein, CDR3 DNA. D genes are given only for firm matches. The size field is filled for only some rows; it gives once, few, many or a size class.

>TRBJ1-1|TRBD1|.|TRBV7-2
CASSLVAGGSTEAFF
TGTGCCAGCAGCTTAGTGGCAGGGGGTTCCACTGAAGCTTTCTTT
>TRBJ1-2|TRBD1|.|TRBV19
CASSIGGQVNVGYTF
TGTGCCAGTAGTATAGGGGGACAGGTAAATGTCGGCTACACCTTC
>TRBJ2-2|.|few|TRBV6-4
CASSDQKGPTGELFF
TGTGCCAGCAGTGATCAAAAGGGGCCCACCGGGGAGCTGTTTTTT
>TRBJ2-5|TRBD2|.|TRBV6-5
CASSLSGGRETQYF
TGTGCCAGCAGTCTTAGCGGGGGGAGGGAGACCCAGTACTTC
>TRBJ2-2|.|.|TRBV11-1
CASSFDRNTGELFF
TGTGCCAGCAGCTTCGACAGGAACACCGGGGAGCTGTTTTTT
>TRBJ2-7|TRBD1|.|TRBV3-1/TRBV3-2
CASSPHTTDRGPSYEQYF
TGTGCCAGCAGCCCGCATACGACCGACAGGGGACCCTCCTACGAGCAGTACTTC
>TRBJ2-7|.|.|TRBV11-2
CASSLLGGGNFYEQYF
TGTGCCAGCAGCTTATTGGGGGGGGGCAACTTCTACGAGCAGTACTTC
>TRBJ2-7|.|once|TRBV24-1
CATSGGARSSYEQYF
TGTGCCACCAGTGGAGGTGCGCGGAGCTCCTACGAGCAGTACTTC
>TRBJ1-6|.|.|TRBV19
CASSILIQEYNSPLHF
TGTGCCAGTAGTATCCTCATTCAGGAATATAATTCACCCCTCCACTTT
>TRBJ1-6|TRBD1|.|TRBV5-1
CASSLTGGEGSPLHF
TGCGCCAGCAGCTTGACAGGGGGCGAGGGTTCACCCCTCCACTTT
>TRBJ2-7|.|.|TRBV5-4
CASSRDTTSYEQYF
TGTGCCAGCAGCCGCGATACCACCTCCTACGAGCAGTACTTC
>TRBJ2-7|.|.|TRBV28
CASTLRGGSYEQYF
TGTGCCAGCACCCTTAGGGGGGGCTCCTACGAGCAGTACTTC
>TRBJ1-3|TRBD1|.|TRBV11-2
CASSRDSLSGNTIYF
TGTGCCAGCAGCCGGGACAGCCTCTCTGGAAACACCATATATTTT
>TRBJ1-4|TRBD1|.|TRBV20-1
CSLLAGQGLFF
TGCAGTTTATTGGCGGGACAGGGTCTGTTTTTT
>TRBJ2-7|TRBD1|.|TRBV7-2
CASSFYGTGEQYF
TGTGCCAGCAGCTTCTATGGGACAGGCGAGCAGTACTTC
>TRBJ1-1|TRBD1|.|TRBV11-2
CASSGQPTGALRDTEAFF
TGTGCCAGCAGCGGACAACCCACAGGGGCCCTCCGGGACACTGAAGCTTTCTTT
>TRBJ1-1|.|.|TRBV28
CASSLTGTEAFF
TGTGCCAGCAGTTTAACCGGCACTGAAGCTTTCTTT
>TRBJ2-7|.|.|TRBV6-1
CASSEGHRTYEQYF
TGTGCCAGCAGTGAAGGCCACAGAACCTACGAGCAGTACTTC
>TRBJ2-7|TRBD2|.|TRBV5-1
CASSLASGAPFEQYF
TGCGCCAGCAGCTTGGCTAGCGGGGCCCCCTTCGAGCAGTACTTC
>TRBJ1-5|TRBD1|.|TRBV12-3/TRBV12-4
CASSGQGDQPQHF
TGTGCCAGCAGTGGACAGGGGGATCAGCCCCAGCATTTT
>TRBJ2-1|TRBD2|.|TRBV5-1
CASSLTSGNNEQFF
TGCGCCAGCAGCCTGACTAGCGGTAACAATGAGCAGTTCTTC
>TRBJ1-2|TRBD1|.|TRBV6-5
CASRPPGQGWYGYTF
TGTGCCAGCAGGCCCCCGGGACAGGGGTGGTATGGCTACACCTTC
>TRBJ1-6|TRBD1|few|TRBV28
CASSDWTGRGDSPLHF
TGTGCCAGCAGTGACTGGACAGGGAGAGGGGATTCACCCCTCCACTTT
>TRBJ2-7|.|.|TRBV11-3
CASSLGTAGEQYF
TGTGCCAGCAGCTTAGGGACTGCGGGGGAGCAGTACTTC
>TRBJ2-3|.|.|TRBV7-9
CASTPGIGGGGTDTQYF
TGTGCCAGCACCCCAGGGATAGGGGGCGGGGGCACAGATACGCAGTATTTT
>TRBJ2-1|.|.|TRBV11-3
CASPYEQFF
TGTGCCAGCCCGTATGAGCAGTTCTTC
>TRBJ1-3|TRBD1|.|TRBV5-1
CASSLDRGSGNTIYF
TGCGCCAGCAGCTTGGACAGGGGCTCTGGAAACACCATATATTTT
>TRBJ2-3|.|.|TRBV11-2
CASSSEGQGYTDTQYF
TGTGCCAGCAGCTCGGAGGGGCAGGGCTACACAGATACGCAGTATTTT
>TRBJ1-5|TRBD1|few|TRBV10-1
CASSDRGPQPQHF
TGCGCCAGCAGTGACAGGGGGCCTCAGCCCCAGCATTTT
>TRBJ2-3|TRBD1|.|TRBV18
CASSSGQASTDTQYF
TGTGCCAGCTCATCCGGACAGGCTAGCACAGATACGCAGTATTTT
>TRBJ2-5|TRBD1|few|TRBV7-9
CASSPGQGAQETQYF
TGTGCCAGCAGCCCGGGACAGGGGGCTCAAGAGACCCAGTACTTC
>TRBJ2-1|TRBD1|.|TRBV2
CASSGGQGRSDEQFF
TGTGCCAGCAGTGGGGGACAGGGGCGTTCCGATGAGCAGTTCTTC
>TRBJ1-1|.|.|TRBV6-5
CASSYRYGRTEAFF
TGTGCCAGCAGTTACCGGTACGGGAGGACTGAAGCTTTCTTT
>TRBJ2-3|.|.|TRBV19
CASSSTAGFGYTQYF
TGTGCCAGTAGTTCCACGGCGGGGTTTGGCTATACGCAGTATTTT
>TRBJ2-3|.|.|TRBV30
CAWNYDRITDTQYF
TGTGCCTGGAACTACGACAGGATCACAGATACGCAGTATTTT
>TRBJ2-1|TRBD1|once|TRBV7-9
CASSVPQGRVSEQFF
TGTGCCAGCAGCGTCCCACAGGGGCGAGTCAGTGAGCAGTTCTTC
>TRBJ2-3|TRBD2|.|TRBV18
CASSPKGGLAGADTQYF
TGTGCCAGCTCGCCGAAGGGGGGACTAGCAGGGGCAGATACGCAGTATTTT
>TRBJ2-7|TRBD1|.|TRBV7-2
CASSLETGGSHEQYF
TGTGCCAGCAGCTTAGAGACAGGGGGCTCCCACGAGCAGTACTTC
>TRBJ2-4|TRBD1|.|TRBV27
CASSFSVQGNIQYF
TGTGCCAGCAGTTTTTCTGTACAGGGGAACATTCAGTACTTC
>TRBJ1-6|.|.|TRBV20-1
CSASIGQNNSPLHF
TGCAGTGCTAGTATCGGACAGAATAATTCACCCCTCCACTTT
>TRBJ2-7|TRBD2|.|TRBV3-1/TRBV3-2
CASSLGTRAAEQYF
TGTGCCAGCAGCCTGGGGACTAGAGCGGCCGAGCAGTACTTC